The T cell receptor beta chain under discussion was sequenced for a study of T cell changes during pregnancy in multiple sclerosis. Some clones are missing from TCRdb's copy, which holds only in-frame ones; the method was immunoSEQ multiplex PCR. The sample yields about 85,000 clones, about nine tenths seen once. The CDR3 has 15 residues. The germline V gene has CDR1 SGHRS and CDR2 YFSETQ. V lost 0 bases, J lost 3 bases, and 11 bases lay in between. This material consisted of peripheral blood, taken in the first trimester of pregnancy. This receptor was identified in a female donor with multiple sclerosis, enrolled in a pregnancy study. V gene TRBV5-1 combines with J gene TRBJ2-3, with a possible D match to TRBD1 (5 bases). CDR3 coding DNA: TGCGCCAGCAGCTTGGTTCAGGGCTTGACAGATACGCAGTATTTT. Translation gives CASSLVQGLTDTQYF.